The 10 T cell receptor beta chains in this list originate from one sample, sequenced in a study of breast tumors, draining lymph nodes, adjacent tissues. One entry per CDR3 protein, called by TCRdb with MiXCR from the multiplex PCR reads. This repertoire shows about 22,000 distinct CDR3 sequences, around 50% found once; its top ten account for 14%. The sample comprised breast tumor tissue. Receptor source: a female donor with breast cancer. Some clones in this sample may be carry-over from other donors' samples.

This clonotype occurred many times. V and J are TRBV19 and TRBJ1-5; unclear D gene. The CDR3 is 13 residues long. Trimming removed 7 bases from V and 6 bases from J, with 13 bases in between. The germline V gene encodes CDR1 LNHDA and CDR2 SQIVND (reference sequence). The DNA for the CDR3 is TGTGCCAGTACAAGGGTGAGAGGTCAGCCCCAGCATTTT. It codes for CASTRVRGQPQHF.

This clonotype was detected many times. The gene calls are TRBV14 and TRBJ1-1; a possible D gene is TRBD1 (6 bases). V lost 0 bases and J lost 6, with 14 bases in between. In germline, CDR1 is SGHDN, CDR2 FVKESK. This CDR3 comprises 15 residues. This CDR3 is CASSQDAGGRAEAFF. The CDR3 nucleotides are TGTGCCAGCAGCCAAGACGCCGGGGGCAGAGCTGAAGCTTTCTTT.

The chain recombines TRBV5-1 with TRBJ2-3, with D maybe TRBD1 (6 bases). CDR1 is SGHRS, CDR2 YFSETQ, per germline. The CDR3 length is 14 residues. V lost 4 bases, J lost 0 bases, and 9 bases lay in between. CDR3 residues: CASSKGDSTDTQYF. CDR3 in DNA: TGCGCCAGCAGCAAGGGGGACAGCACAGATACGCAGTATTTT.

This clonotype was detected many times. V gene TRBV6-5 combines with J gene TRBJ2-2; 9 nucleotides agree with TRBD1. J gave up 4 bases and V 4 bases, and 10 bases lay outside the gene matches. Looked up from germline, CDR1 is MNHEY and CDR2 is SVGAGI. This CDR3 has 17 amino acids. The CDR3: CASSSQGTGRGTGELFF. Written as DNA, the CDR3 is TGTGCCAGCAGTTCCCAGGGGACAGGGAGGGGCACCGGGGAGCTGTTTTTT.

The rearrangement joins TRBV7-3 to TRBJ1-6; D gene uncertain. CDR1 and CDR2 (germline): SGHTA, FQGTGA. Deletions cut 4 bases from V and 8 bases from J, with 15 bases between. The CDR3 length is 15 residues. CDR3 residues: CASSSKRREDSPLHF. In nucleotides, the CDR3 is TGTGCCAGCAGCTCAAAGAGACGGGAGGATTCACCCCTCCACTTT.

As regards this clonotype: The limits of the CDR3 on the DNA are not certain, so only TCRdb's listed CDR3 is given. The rearrangement joins TRBV11-2 to TRBJ2-7; the DNA was not compared with TRBD1, the D call given in the table. Germline CDR1 is SGHAT and CDR2 is FQNNGV. Ends included, the CDR3 has 18 residues. CDR3 in amino acids: CASSFYICSADKGNEQYF.

By share, this clonotype counts as medium-sized. The genes are TRBV7-2 and TRBJ2-5, with D possibly called TRBD1 or TRBD2 (5 bases each). The CDR3 is made up of 13 amino acids. The ends were cut back, 3 bases at V and 7 bases at J, with 12 bases in the middle. Looked up from germline, CDR1 is SGHTA and CDR2 is FQGNSA. CDR3 DNA: TGTGCCAGCAGCTTGGGACCGGCGGGGACCCAGTACTTC. Its translation is CASSLGPAGTQYF.

V is TRBV3-1 and J is TRBJ1-2, with D uncertain. From germline, CDR1 is LGHDT and CDR2 YNNKEL (reference sequence). Trimming cost V 1 base and J 3 bases, with 3 bases left between them. This CDR3 has 12 amino acids. The CDR3 reads CASSQADYGYTF. The CDR3 DNA follows: TGTGCCAGCAGCCAAGCGGACTATGGCTACACCTTC.

This sequence joins TRBV2 and TRBJ2-1, with D hard to call. V dropped 6 bases and J dropped 1 base, with 13 bases sitting between them. CDR1 and CDR2 from the germline V gene are SNHLY and FYNNEI. The CDR3 runs 15 residues. The CDR3 here is CASSDSYLSYNEQFF. The CDR3 nucleotides read TGTGCCAGCAGCGACTCGTATCTTTCCTACAATGAGCAGTTCTTC.

The table lists this clonotype with many counts. This rearrangement joins TRBV7-3 to TRBJ2-2; TRBD1 matches 7 bases. Germline trimming cut 4 bases from V and 6 bases from J; bases unmatched to any gene: 2. Germline V gene sequence: CDR1 SGHTA, CDR2 FQGTGA. The CDR3 has 13 residues. CDR3 loop: CASSSTGAGELFF. CDR3 DNA sequence: TGTGCCAGCAGCTCAACAGGGGCCGGGGAGCTGTTTTTT.